The rows below give T cell receptor beta chains drawn from one sample of a study of blood T cell repertoires in COVID-19. Profiled with immunoSEQ multiplex PCR; TCRdb holds only in-frame clones, not every one. Here the sample spans about 300,000 clones, around 89% being singletons. The sample taken for sequencing was peripheral blood. These receptors were collected from a young woman who had recovered from COVID-19. The CDR3 runs from the conserved cysteine through the conserved F or W. Fields, in order: D gene, V gene, clone size, J gene, CDR3 protein, CDR3 DNA. A D gene is named only where the DNA matches it firmly. Clone size is shown for a subset of rows, as once, few, many or a class of expanded clone.

>-|TRBV29-1|-|TRBJ2-3
CSDAGNTDTQYF
TGCAGCGATGCGGGGAACACAGATACGCAGTATTTT
>-|TRBV7-2|-|TRBJ2-2
CASSSMGHLNTGELFF
TGTGCCAGCAGCTCCATGGGACACCTGAACACCGGGGAGCTGTTTTTT
>TRBD1|TRBV27|many|TRBJ1-6
CASSSTDRGNSPLHF
TGTGCCAGCAGTTCAACGGACAGGGGGAATTCACCCCTCCACTTT
>-|TRBV6-5|-|TRBJ1-6
CASSRERGNYSPLHF
TGTGCCAGCAGCCGTGAAAGGGGTAATTATTCACCCCTCCACTTT
>-|TRBV7-9|-|TRBJ1-1
CASSWEAGGTFGTEAFF
TGTGCCAGCAGCTGGGAAGCGGGCGGGACCTTCGGAACTGAAGCTTTCTTT
>TRBD1|TRBV5-1|-|TRBJ1-1
CASRSNRGTEAFF
TGCGCCAGCAGGTCGAACAGGGGCACTGAAGCTTTCTTT
>-|TRBV30|-|TRBJ1-1
CAWSADGGNTEAFF
TGTGCCTGGAGCGCGGACGGGGGGAACACTGAAGCTTTCTTT
>-|TRBV6-1|-|TRBJ2-7
CASSETLSYEQYF
TGTGCCAGCAGTGAGACACTCTCCTACGAGCAGTACTTC
>-|TRBV6-2/TRBV6-3|few|TRBJ1-1
CASSSYQQNTEAFF
TGTGCCAGCAGTTCATACCAACAGAACACTGAAGCTTTCTTT
>-|TRBV7-2|-|TRBJ2-7
CASSPRLADYEQYF
TGTGCCAGCAGCCCGAGGCTAGCAGACTACGAGCAGTACTTC
>-|TRBV10-3|-|TRBJ2-7
CAISESADYEQYF
TGTGCCATCAGTGAGTCGGCGGATTACGAGCAGTACTTC
>-|TRBV11-2|-|TRBJ2-4
CASSLDGFDRVLAKNIQYF
TGTGCCAGCAGCTTAGATGGGTTCGACAGAGTCCTAGCCAAAAACATTCAGTACTTC
>-|TRBV2|-|TRBJ2-7
CASSDRGYEQYF
TGTGCCAGCAGTGACCGAGGCTACGAGCAGTACTTC
>TRBD1|TRBV13|-|TRBJ1-1
CASSPLTGVMNTEAFF
TGTGCCAGCAGCCCCCTCACAGGGGTCATGAACACTGAAGCTTTCTTT
>-|TRBV5-5|-|TRBJ1-2
CASSLAVNYGYTF
TGTGCCAGCAGCTTGGCAGTTAACTATGGCTACACCTTC
>TRBD1|TRBV5-4|-|TRBJ1-2
CASRGTGSFGYTF
TGTGCCAGCAGAGGGACAGGGAGCTTTGGCTACACCTTC
>TRBD2|TRBV14|-|TRBJ2-1
CASSQKTSGNYNEQFF
TGTGCCAGCAGCCAAAAAACTAGCGGGAATTACAATGAGCAGTTCTTC
>-|TRBV6-5|-|TRBJ2-7
CASRRTFGEQYF
TGTGCCAGCAGACGGACATTCGGCGAGCAGTACTTC
>-|TRBV7-8|-|TRBJ2-4
CASSPGRAKNIQYF
TGTGCCAGCAGCCCCGGGAGAGCCAAAAACATTCAGTACTTC
>TRBD1|TRBV5-4|-|TRBJ2-5
CASTLGGTGLPKTQYF
TGTGCCAGCACCCTGGGTGGGACAGGCCTCCCGAAGACCCAGTACTTC
>-|TRBV7-7|-|TRBJ2-1
CASSLGPPSYNEQFF
TGTGCCAGCAGCTTAGGGCCCCCCAGCTACAATGAGCAGTTCTTC
>TRBD1|TRBV2|few|TRBJ2-2
CASKDRGVTGELFF
TGTGCCAGCAAAGACAGGGGAGTAACCGGGGAGCTGTTTTTT
>TRBD1|TRBV4-1|once|TRBJ2-7
CASSQLRQGLYEQYF
TGCGCCAGCAGCCAACTCCGACAGGGTCTCTACGAGCAGTACTTC
>TRBD2|TRBV7-8|few|TRBJ2-7
CASSLGLAGGYEQYF
TGTGCCAGCAGCTTAGGTTTAGCGGGGGGTTACGAGCAGTACTTC
>TRBD1|TRBV5-4|once|TRBJ1-6
CASSSLAGGTSPLHF
TGTGCCAGCAGCTCGCTTGCAGGGGGCACTTCACCCCTCCACTTT
>-|TRBV27|-|TRBJ1-6
CASSSRTEVSSPLHF
TGTGCCAGCAGCTCACGGACGGAGGTCTCTTCACCCCTCCACTTT
>-|TRBV6-6|-|TRBJ2-3
CASSYNSRTDTQYF
TGTGCCAGCAGTTATAACAGTCGCACAGATACGCAGTATTTT
>-|TRBV5-8|once|TRBJ1-5
CASSFRTDLGQPQHF
TGTGCCAGCAGCTTTCGGACAGACCTTGGACAGCCCCAGCATTTT
>TRBD1|TRBV19|-|TRBJ1-1
CASSIYRGLLNTEAFF
TGTGCCAGTAGTATCTACAGGGGGCTACTGAACACTGAAGCTTTCTTT
>TRBD1|TRBV2|once|TRBJ2-3
CASSPDRGATDTQYF
TGTGCCAGCAGTCCGGACAGGGGGGCGACAGATACGCAGTATTTT
>-|TRBV5-5|-|TRBJ1-3
CASSFSGNTIYF
TGTGCCAGCAGCTTCTCCGGAAACACCATATATTTT
>TRBD2|TRBV5-1|-|TRBJ2-3
CASSLVAAGEADTQYF
TGCGCCAGCAGCTTGGTAGCAGCGGGGGAGGCAGATACGCAGTATTTT
>TRBD1|TRBV18|-|TRBJ1-2
CASSPGQQNYGYTF
TGTGCCAGCTCACCGGGACAGCAAAACTATGGCTACACCTTC
>-|TRBV11-1|-|TRBJ1-1
CASSPPTGNTEAFF
TGTGCCAGCAGCCCCCCCACAGGGAACACTGAAGCTTTCTTT
>-|TRBV12-1|-|TRBJ1-1
CASSFDARGLMNTEAFF
TGTGCCAGCAGCTTTGATGCCAGGGGCCTCATGAACACTGAAGCTTTCTTT
>-|TRBV19|-|TRBJ1-5
CASSIGQTHNQPQHF
TGTGCCAGTAGTATTGGACAGACACACAATCAGCCCCAGCATTTT
>-|TRBV19|-|TRBJ2-4
CASSIGFRLAKNIQYF
TGTGCCAGTAGTATAGGGTTCAGGTTAGCCAAAAACATTCAGTACTTC
>-|TRBV24-1|-|TRBJ2-2
CATSDQGIGTGELFF
TGTGCCACCAGTGATCAGGGTATCGGAACCGGGGAGCTGTTTTTT
>-|TRBV5-1|-|TRBJ2-7
CASSPSPRDKYYEQYF
TGCGCCAGCAGCCCCTCCCCTCGGGACAAATACTACGAGCAGTACTTC
>-|TRBV6-6|-|TRBJ1-5
CASSYGGVSNQPQHF
TGTGCCAGCAGTTACGGGGGGGTTAGCAATCAGCCCCAGCATTTT
>-|TRBV2|-|TRBJ2-1
CASTRGARIYNEQFF
TGTGCCAGCACCCGGGGGGCGCGAATTTACAATGAGCAGTTCTTC
>TRBD1|TRBV7-9|-|TRBJ1-1
CASSLFQGASEAFF
TGTGCCAGCAGCTTGTTTCAGGGGGCAAGTGAAGCTTTCTTT
>TRBD2|TRBV4-2|-|TRBJ2-1
CASSQGATSGGRENEQFF
TGTGCCAGCAGCCAAGGGGCCACTAGCGGGGGGAGGGAGAATGAGCAGTTCTTC
>TRBD1|TRBV24-1|-|TRBJ2-3
CATSDLNISRGKWTDTQYF
TGTGCCACCAGTGATTTAAACATCAGCAGGGGGAAGTGGACAGATACGCAGTATTTT
>-|TRBV5-1|-|TRBJ2-1
CASSGTVSYNEQFF
TGCGCCAGCAGCGGTACAGTTTCTTACAATGAGCAGTTCTTC
>TRBD1|TRBV28|-|TRBJ1-6
CASSSVDRGRSPLHF
TGTGCCAGCAGTTCAGTGGACAGGGGACGGTCACCCCTCCACTTT
>-|TRBV29-1|-|TRBJ1-1
CSVDPGNTEAFF
TGCAGCGTTGACCCAGGAAACACTGAAGCTTTCTTT
>-|TRBV5-1|-|TRBJ1-1
CASSAMGRNTEAFF
TGCGCCAGCAGCGCTATGGGGAGGAACACTGAAGCTTTCTTT
>-|TRBV13|-|TRBJ1-4
CASSPGLMETNEKLFF
TGTGCCAGCAGCCCGGGACTCATGGAGACTAATGAAAAACTGTTTTTT
>-|TRBV5-1|-|TRBJ2-2
CASTRQLSGELFF
TGCGCCAGCACAAGACAGCTTTCCGGGGAGCTGTTTTTT
>TRBD1|TRBV2|-|TRBJ2-7
CASRTGQGDEQYF
TGTGCCAGCAGGACGGGACAGGGGGACGAGCAGTACTTC
>TRBD1|TRBV19|-|TRBJ1-1
CASRSGTGRSEAFF
TGTGCCAGTAGGTCCGGGACAGGAAGGTCTGAAGCTTTCTTT
>TRBD2|TRBV6-4|-|TRBJ2-1
CASSDDAGGAEEQFF
TGTGCCAGCAGTGACGATGCCGGGGGGGCCGAGGAGCAGTTCTTC
>TRBD1|TRBV4-3|few|TRBJ2-7
CASSLDRYGEQYF
TGCGCCAGCAGCCTGGACAGGTACGGCGAGCAGTACTTC
>TRBD1|TRBV18|-|TRBJ1-1
CASSPGQARNTEAFF
TGTGCCAGCTCACCGGGACAGGCCCGTAACACTGAAGCTTTCTTT